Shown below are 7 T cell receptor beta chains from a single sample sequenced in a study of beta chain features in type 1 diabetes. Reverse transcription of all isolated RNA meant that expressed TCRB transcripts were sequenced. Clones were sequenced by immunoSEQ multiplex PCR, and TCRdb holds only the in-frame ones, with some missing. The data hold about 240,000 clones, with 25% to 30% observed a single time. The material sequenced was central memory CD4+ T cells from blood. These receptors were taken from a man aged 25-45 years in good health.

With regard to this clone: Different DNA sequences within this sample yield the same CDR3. The CDR3 DNA reads as TGTGCCAGCAACCCGACCGGTAGCAATCAGCCCCAGCATTTT. Translated: CASNPTGSNQPQHF. J is TRBJ1-5 and V is TRBV6-6; D gene uncertain. V lost 7 bases and J 0 bases, leaving 10 bases between the germline ends. The CDR3 sequence is 14 residues long. Germline V lookup: CDR1 MNHNY, CDR2 SVGAGI (reference sequence).

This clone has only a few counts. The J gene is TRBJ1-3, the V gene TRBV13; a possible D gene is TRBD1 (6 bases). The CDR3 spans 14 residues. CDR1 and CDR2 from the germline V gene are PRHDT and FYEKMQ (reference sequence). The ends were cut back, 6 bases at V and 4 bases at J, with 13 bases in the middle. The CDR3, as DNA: TGTGCCAGCAGTCTACAGGGTTACGGAAACACCATATATTTT. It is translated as CASSLQGYGNTIYF.

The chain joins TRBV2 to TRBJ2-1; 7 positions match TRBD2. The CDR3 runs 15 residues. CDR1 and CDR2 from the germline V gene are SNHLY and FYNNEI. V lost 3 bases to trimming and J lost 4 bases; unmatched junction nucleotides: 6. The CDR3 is CASSESGAGYNEQFF. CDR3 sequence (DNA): TGTGCCAGCAGTGAGAGCGGGGCAGGGTACAATGAGCAGTTCTTC.

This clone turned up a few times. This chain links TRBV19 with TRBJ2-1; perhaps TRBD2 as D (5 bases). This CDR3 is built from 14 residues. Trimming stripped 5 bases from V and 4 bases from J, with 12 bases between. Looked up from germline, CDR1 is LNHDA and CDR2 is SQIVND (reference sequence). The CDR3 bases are TGTGCCAGTAGTTTCTCTAGCTCGTACAATGAGCAGTTCTTC. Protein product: CASSFSSSYNEQFF.

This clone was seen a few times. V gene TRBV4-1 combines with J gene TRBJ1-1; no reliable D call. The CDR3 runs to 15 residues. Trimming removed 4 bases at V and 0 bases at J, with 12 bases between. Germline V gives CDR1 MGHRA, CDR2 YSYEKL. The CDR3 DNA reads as TGCGCCAGCAGCCGGGAAAACGCCATGAACACTGAAGCTTTCTTT. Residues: CASSRENAMNTEAFF.

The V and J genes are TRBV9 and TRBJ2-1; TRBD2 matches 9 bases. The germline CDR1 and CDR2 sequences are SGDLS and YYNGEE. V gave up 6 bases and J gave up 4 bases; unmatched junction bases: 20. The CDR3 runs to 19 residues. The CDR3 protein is CASTPRMGREGAVYNEQFF. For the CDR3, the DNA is TGTGCCAGCACCCCCCGGATGGGGCGGGAGGGCGCCGTTTACAATGAGCAGTTCTTC.

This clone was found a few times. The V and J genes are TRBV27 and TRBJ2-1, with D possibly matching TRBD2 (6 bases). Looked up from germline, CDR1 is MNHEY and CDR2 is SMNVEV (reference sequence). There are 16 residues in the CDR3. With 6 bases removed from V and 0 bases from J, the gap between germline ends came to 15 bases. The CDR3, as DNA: TGTGCCAGCAGCCCCGGTGTTAGCGGCTCCTACAATGAGCAGTTCTTC. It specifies CASSPGVSGSYNEQFF.